Following are 30 T cell receptor beta chains from one sample sequenced in a study of blood T cell repertoires in COVID-19. Assay: immunoSEQ multiplex PCR; the TCRdb copy retains only in-frame clones and omits some. The repertoire holds under 300,000 clones, with 86% as singletons. The specimen was peripheral blood. The source of these receptors is a man aged 18 to 35 with active or convalescent COVID-19.

The chain combines TRBV11-3 with TRBJ2-1; a possible D gene is TRBD2 (5 bases). The CDR3 has 13 amino acids. Germline V CDR1 and CDR2: SGHNT, YENEEA. Trimming cost V 1 base and J 10 bases, with 11 bases left between them. DNA for the CDR3: TGTGCCAGCAGCTTAGCAGCGGAATACGAGCAGTTCTTC. Amino acids: CASSLAAEYEQFF.

This chain joins TRBV7-9 and TRBJ2-1, with 13 bases lining up with TRBD2. This CDR3 is built from 18 residues. The germline V gene encodes CDR1 SEHNR and CDR2 FQNEAQ (reference sequence). V was pared by 5 bases and J by 8 bases, with 15 bases of the junction left unmatched. CDR3 residues: CASSPGTSGMGRWDEQFF. The CDR3 DNA reads TGTGCCAGCAGCCCCGGGACTAGCGGGATGGGACGGTGGGATGAGCAGTTCTTC.

V gene TRBV24-1 combines with J gene TRBJ2-1; tentative D call: TRBD1 (5 bases). The CDR3 extends over 15 amino acids. V shed 2 bases and J shed 4 bases, with 11 bases lying between them. The germline V gene has CDR1 KGHDR and CDR2 SFDVKD. The CDR3 DNA reads TGTGCCACCAGTGATTACAGGACCCAATACAATGAGCAGTTCTTC. Its protein product is CATSDYRTQYNEQFF.

The chain uses TRBV11-2 and TRBJ2-7; 7 bases agree with TRBD1. Germline V gene data show CDR1 as SGHAT and CDR2 as FQNNGV. The CDR3 loop spans 14 amino acids. Losses at the gene ends were 8 bases for V and 1 base for J; bases not matched to a gene: 8. As DNA, the CDR3 is TGTGCCAGCCACCCGGGACAGACGTCCTACGAGCAGTACTTC. The encoded protein is CASHPGQTSYEQYF.

This clone was counted a few times. The rearrangement uses TRBV9 and TRBJ1-3; TRBD1 agrees at 8 bases. Germline V gene data show CDR1 as SGDLS and CDR2 as YYNGEE. This CDR3 region has 16 residues. The J segment lost 0 bases and the V segment lost 2 bases, leaving 4 bases of the junction unmatched. CDR3 nucleotides: TGTGCCAGCAGCGTCTCAGGGGGCGTCTCTGGAAACACCATATATTTT. It codes for CASSVSGGVSGNTIYF.

The chain joins TRBV18 to TRBJ1-2; no definite D call. CDR3 length equals 16 residues. The V gene's germline CDR1 is KGHSH and CDR2 LQKENI. Between the trimmed V and J ends, which lost 2 bases and 8 bases, there was a span of 21 bases. CDR3 sequence reads: CASSPAGEGMGWGYTF. CDR3 in DNA: TGTGCCAGCTCACCAGCGGGTGAGGGAATGGGATGGGGCTACACCTTC. Filled out from reference TRBV18 and TRBJ1-2, the complete variable domain reads NAGVMQNPRHLVRRRGQEARLRCSPMKGHSHVYWYRQLPEEGLKFMVYLQKENIIDESGMPKERFSAEFPKEGPSILRIQQVVRGDSAAYFCASSPAGEGMGWGYTFGSGTRLTVV.

The CDR3, as DNA: TGTGCCAGTAGTCCCGGGGGGGTTTCGGCTGCTAATGAAAAACTGTTTTTT. Encoded protein: CASSPGGVSAANEKLFF. The chain recombines TRBV19 with TRBJ1-4; a weak D match, TRBD1 (5 bases). Germline V lookup: CDR1 LNHDA, CDR2 SQIVND (reference sequence). This CDR3 has 17 amino acids. V was shortened by 5 bases and J by 3 bases, with 19 bases between the two germline ends. The entire variable domain, with the rest obtained from reference TRBV19 and TRBJ1-4, is as follows: DGGITQSPKYLFRKEGQNVTLSCEQNLNHDAMYWYRQDPGQGLRLIYYSQIVNDFQKGDIAEGYSVSREKKESFPLTVTSAQKNPTAFYLCASSPGGVSAANEKLFFGSGTQLSVL.

This rearrangement joins TRBV9 to TRBJ2-3; 11 nucleotides match TRBD1. Per the germline V gene, CDR1 is SGDLS and CDR2 is YYNGEE. V was clipped by 3 bases and J by 4 bases; unmatched bases: 4. The CDR3 is 15 amino acids. CDR3 DNA: TGTGCCAGCAGCGATCCGGGACAGGGGGCAGATACGCAGTATTTT. It is translated as CASSDPGQGADTQYF.

The chain joins TRBV7-6 to TRBJ2-7; a weak D match, TRBD2 (8 bases). The V and J ends lost 4 bases and 7 bases respectively, with 17 bases between them. Per germline, CDR1 SGHVS and CDR2 FNYEAQ. The CDR3 sequence is 14 residues long. CDR3 amino acids: CASSSREGAEEQYF. The CDR3 nucleotides are TGTGCCAGCAGCTCCCGGGAGGGGGCTGAGGAGCAGTACTTC.

The genes are TRBV18 and TRBJ2-2, with TRBD2 matching 13 bases. Germline V CDR1 and CDR2: KGHSH, LQKENI. The CDR3 loop spans 16 amino acids. Germline trimming cut 4 bases from V and 4 bases from J; bases unmatched to any gene: 3. The chain's CDR3 is CASSLGLAGTTGELFF. The DNA for the CDR3 is TGTGCCAGCTCACTGGGACTAGCGGGAACCACCGGGGAGCTGTTTTTT.

This chain uses TRBV3-1 (or the pseudogene TRBV3-2) with TRBJ1-4; tentatively, D is TRBD1 (5 bases). The germline V gene has CDR1 LGHDT and CDR2 YNNKEL (reference sequence). The CDR3 contains 13 residues. V was pared by 4 bases and J by 5 bases, with 8 bases between. CDR3 protein: CASSLGENEKLFF. The CDR3 region has the DNA TGTGCCAGCAGCCTAGGGGAAAATGAAAAACTGTTTTTT.

V usage is TRBV7-6 and J usage is TRBJ1-4, with D perhaps matching TRBD1 (5 bases). The CDR3 has 15 amino acids. With 0 bases removed from V and 2 bases from J, the gap between germline ends came to 7 bases. The germline CDR1 and CDR2 sequences are SGHVS and FNYEAQ. CDR3 nucleotides: TGTGCCAGCAGCTTAGCGGGGGGGACTAATGAAAAACTGTTTTTT. Its protein is CASSLAGGTNEKLFF. The full variable domain, with the rest looked up from reference TRBV7-6 and TRBJ1-4, is GAGVSQSPRYKVTKRGQDVALRCDPISGHVSLYWYRQALGQGPEFLTYFNYEAQQDKSGLPNDRFSAERPEGSISTLTIQRTEQRDSAMYRCASSLAGGTNEKLFFGSGTQLSVL.

V usage is TRBV28 and J usage is TRBJ2-7; TRBD2 is a possible D gene (5 bases). The CDR3 has 12 amino acids. Germline CDR1 MDHEN, CDR2 SYDVKM. V shed 5 bases and J shed 6 bases, with 11 bases lying between them. The CDR3 protein is CASSGVSGEQYF. CDR3 nucleotide sequence: TGTGCCAGCAGTGGTGTCAGCGGCGAGCAGTACTTC.

The rearrangement links TRBV29-1 to TRBJ2-7, with 7 nucleotides matching TRBD2. The CDR3 covers 12 residues. V trimming: 6 bases; J trimming: 4 bases; junction bases outside the gene matches: 6. Germline V gene lookup returns CDR1 SQVTM and CDR2 ANQGSEA. CDR3 in DNA: TGCAGCGTCCGGGACTACCTTTACGAGCAGTACTTC. This gives the protein CSVRDYLYEQYF.

There are many counts of this clone. This chain uses TRBV7-8 with TRBJ2-1; the D gene is possibly TRBD1 (5 bases). The V gene's germline CDR1 is SGHVS and CDR2 FQNEAQ. This CDR3 region has 13 residues. V was shortened by 2 bases and J by 8 bases, with 10 bases between the two germline ends. This CDR3 reads CASSLTRVDEQFF. In DNA form, the CDR3 reads TGTGCCAGCAGCTTAACCAGGGTCGATGAGCAGTTCTTC.

The gene calls are TRBV30 and TRBJ1-2, with TRBD1 matching over 7 bases. This CDR3 contains 14 residues. The ends lost 2 bases at V and 8 bases at J; junction bases unmatched: 11. The germline V gene encodes CDR1 GTSNPN and CDR2 SVGIG (reference sequence). The CDR3 bases are TGTGCCTGGAGTTTGCCCGGGACAGAGGAGGGCTACACCTTC. It encodes CAWSLPGTEEGYTF.

The chain is built from TRBV6-6 and TRBJ1-2; D is perhaps TRBD1 (5 bases). CDR3 length: 14 amino acids. The V end lost 8 bases, the J end lost 5 bases, and 18 bases lay between the germline ends. CDR1 is MNHNY and CDR2 is SVGAGI in the germline V gene (reference sequence). The CDR3: CASLERGLGYGYTF. CDR3 bases: TGTGCCAGCTTGGAAAGGGGTCTGGGTTATGGCTACACCTTC.

V is TRBV6-2 or TRBV6-3 and J is TRBJ2-3, with D perhaps matching TRBD1 (6 bases). The germline V gene has CDR1 MNHEY and CDR2 SVGEGT. CDR3 length equals 17 residues. V was trimmed by 0 bases and J by 2 bases, leaving 15 bases between them. The CDR3 region has the DNA TGTGCCAGCAGTTACTCGAGGAAGGGGGTTTTCACAGATACGCAGTATTTT. Its translation: CASSYSRKGVFTDTQYF.

This clone was seen only once. V is TRBV29-1 and J is TRBJ2-1; a weak D match, TRBD2 (5 bases). The CDR3 is 12 amino acids. Germline-derived CDR1 and CDR2 are SQVTM and ANQGSEA. Trimming stripped 7 bases from V and 7 bases from J, with 14 bases between. In DNA form, the CDR3 reads TGCAGCGGAGAGGGTGAACGAAATGAGCAGTTCTTC. Translation gives CSGEGERNEQFF.

The chain has TRBV15 and TRBJ2-7; 8 nucleotides agree with TRBD2. The CDR3 has 13 residues. V trimming: 4 bases; J trimming: 3 bases; junction bases outside the gene matches: 2. CDR1 is LNHNV, CDR2 YYDKDF, per germline (reference sequence). CDR3 loop: CATSNGGGYEQYF. Here the CDR3 DNA reads TGTGCCACCAGCAACGGGGGGGGCTACGAGCAGTACTTC.

The chain couples TRBV27 to TRBJ2-2; D possibly corresponds to TRBD1 (5 bases). CDR3 length: 15 residues. CDR1 is MNHEY and CDR2 is SMNVEV in the germline V gene (reference sequence). Trimming stripped 7 bases from V and 4 bases from J, with 16 bases between. The CDR3 coding sequence is TGTGCCAGCACTTGGGAAGGGGTTGGCACCGGGGAGCTGTTTTTT. Its translation: CASTWEGVGTGELFF.

There are a few counts of this clone. The chain couples TRBV28 to TRBJ1-5; no definite D call. The CDR3 totals 11 residues. In germline, CDR1 is MDHEN, CDR2 SYDVKM. V was cut by 5 bases and J by 9 bases, with 8 bases left in between. In DNA, the CDR3 is TGTGCCAGCAGTGCCCGAGGGCCCCAGCATTTT. It yields the protein CASSARGPQHF.

This clone was observed a single time. The chain combines TRBV11-2 with TRBJ2-1; 7 bases are shared with TRBD2. The V gene's germline CDR1 is SGHAT and CDR2 FQNNGV. The CDR3 length is 18 residues. With V trimmed by 5 bases and J by 0 bases, 13 bases remained unmatched. The CDR3 is CASSRHHGGLSSYNEQFF. Here the CDR3 DNA reads TGTGCCAGCAGCCGACACCACGGGGGACTATCCTCCTACAATGAGCAGTTCTTC. The whole variable domain, filled in from reference TRBV11-2 and TRBJ2-1, reads EAGVAQSPRYKIIEKRQSVAFWCNPISGHATLYWYQQILGQGPKLLIQFQNNGVVDDSQLPKDRFSAERLKGVDSTLKIQPAKLEDSAVYLCASSRHHGGLSSYNEQFFGPGTRLTVL.

The chain combines TRBV6-5 with TRBJ1-4; perhaps TRBD1 as D (6 bases). Trimming stripped 0 bases from V and 5 bases from J, with 10 bases between. CDR3 length: 15 amino acids. Germline-derived CDR1 and CDR2 are MNHEY and SVGAGI. In nucleotides, the CDR3 is TGTGCCAGCAGTTACTCGACAGGATTAAATGAAAAACTGTTTTTT. Its translation is CASSYSTGLNEKLFF.

The rearrangement uses TRBV19 and TRBJ1-5; D remains ambiguous. This CDR3 contains 14 residues. The germline V gene encodes CDR1 LNHDA and CDR2 SQIVND (reference sequence). V shed 10 bases and J shed 3 bases, with 16 bases lying between them. This CDR3 reads CATRWGADNQPQHF. CDR3 bases: TGTGCCACGAGGTGGGGAGCGGACAATCAGCCCCAGCATTTT. Looking up the rest from reference TRBV19 and TRBJ1-5 gives the full variable domain: DGGITQSPKYLFRKEGQNVTLSCEQNLNHDAMYWYRQDPGQGLRLIYYSQIVNDFQKGDIAEGYSVSREKKESFPLTVTSAQKNPTAFYLCATRWGADNQPQHFGDGTRLSIL.

This chain links TRBV19 with TRBJ1-5; the match to TRBD1 covers 7 bases. In germline, CDR1 is LNHDA, CDR2 SQIVND (reference sequence). V trimming: 6 bases; J trimming: 0 bases; junction bases outside the gene matches: 8. CDR3 length equals 16 residues. The CDR3 loop reads CASSINRGFSNQPQHF. Written as DNA, the CDR3 is TGTGCCAGTAGCATCAACAGGGGCTTTAGCAATCAGCCCCAGCATTTT.

This chain joins TRBV30 and TRBJ2-2; perhaps TRBD1 as D (6 bases). The CDR3 totals 14 residues. V gave up 3 bases and J gave up 6 bases, with 14 bases separating them. The V gene's germline CDR1 is GTSNPN and CDR2 SVGIG (reference sequence). CDR3 in amino acids: CAWRETGFAGELFF. The DNA of the CDR3 is TGTGCCTGGAGAGAAACAGGGTTCGCCGGGGAGCTGTTTTTT.

The chain couples TRBV3-1 (or the pseudogene TRBV3-2) to TRBJ1-4; D is unclear. Germline CDR1 LGHDT, CDR2 YNNKEL (reference sequence). The CDR3 contains 15 residues. With 1 base removed from V and 5 bases from J, the gap between germline ends came to 11 bases. This CDR3 reads CASSQAGRRNEKLFF. The CDR3 DNA sequence: TGTGCCAGCAGCCAAGCGGGTAGGCGCAATGAAAAACTGTTTTTT.

The chain joins TRBV7-9 to TRBJ1-5, with D unclear. This CDR3 region has 14 residues. V lost 5 bases, J lost 0 bases, and 8 bases lay in between. Germline V gene data show CDR1 as SEHNR and CDR2 as FQNEAQ (reference sequence). The CDR3 nucleotides are TGTGCCAGCAGCACAGAGTATAGCAATCAGCCCCAGCATTTT. Translated: CASSTEYSNQPQHF.

This clone was seen once. The chain recombines TRBV5-1 with TRBJ1-6; the match to TRBD1 covers 8 bases. The CDR3 extends over 15 amino acids. V was pared by 0 bases and J by 7 bases, with 3 bases of the junction left unmatched. Germline CDR1 is SGHRS and CDR2 is YFSETQ. The CDR3: CASSLAQGENSPLHF. The CDR3 DNA sequence: TGCGCCAGCAGCTTGGCACAGGGGGAGAATTCACCCCTCCACTTT.